This T cell receptor (beta chain) was retrieved from a study of blood T cell repertoires in COVID-19. Study summary: The United States, Italy and Spain provided the acute and convalescent COVID-19 samples.

This CDR3 has 13 residues. The V and J ends lost 2 bases and 2 bases respectively, with 6 bases between them. Germline V gives CDR1 ENHRY, CDR2 SYGVKD. This table comes from immunoSEQ multiplex PCR, and its TCRdb copy is limited to in-frame clones, with some not included. Here the sample spans tens of thousands of clones, around 86% being singletons. V is TRBV10-3 and J is TRBJ1-1; no clear D gene. Sequencing was carried out using peripheral blood. The receptor was isolated from a human donor in a cohort sampled during active COVID-19. CDR3 region: CAISEPTNTEAFF. The CDR3 region has the DNA TGTGCCATCAGTGAGCCAACAAACACTGAAGCTTTCTTT.